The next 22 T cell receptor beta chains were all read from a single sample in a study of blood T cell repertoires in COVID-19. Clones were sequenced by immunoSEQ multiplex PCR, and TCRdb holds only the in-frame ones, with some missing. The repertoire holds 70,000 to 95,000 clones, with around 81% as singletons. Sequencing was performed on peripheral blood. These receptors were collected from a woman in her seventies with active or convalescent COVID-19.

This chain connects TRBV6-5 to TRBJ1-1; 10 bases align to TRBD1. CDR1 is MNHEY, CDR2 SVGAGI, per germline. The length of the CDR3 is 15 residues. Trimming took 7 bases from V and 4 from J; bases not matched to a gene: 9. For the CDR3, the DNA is TGTGCCAGCAACGGACAGGGGGTTGTCGGCACTGAAGCTTTCTTT. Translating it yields CASNGQGVVGTEAFF.

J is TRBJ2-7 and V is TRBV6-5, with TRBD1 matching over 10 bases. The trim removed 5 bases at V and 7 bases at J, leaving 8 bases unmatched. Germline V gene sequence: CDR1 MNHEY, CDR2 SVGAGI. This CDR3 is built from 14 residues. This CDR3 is CASSRDRGVGEQYF. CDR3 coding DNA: TGTGCCAGCAGTCGGGACAGGGGCGTCGGGGAGCAGTACTTC.

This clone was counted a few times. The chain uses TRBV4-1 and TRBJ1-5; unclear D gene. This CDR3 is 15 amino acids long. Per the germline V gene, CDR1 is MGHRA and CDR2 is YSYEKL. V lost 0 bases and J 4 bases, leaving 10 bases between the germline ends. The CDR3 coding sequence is TGCGCCAGCAGCCAAGATGGACCGGGAAATCAGCCCCAGCATTTT. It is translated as CASSQDGPGNQPQHF.

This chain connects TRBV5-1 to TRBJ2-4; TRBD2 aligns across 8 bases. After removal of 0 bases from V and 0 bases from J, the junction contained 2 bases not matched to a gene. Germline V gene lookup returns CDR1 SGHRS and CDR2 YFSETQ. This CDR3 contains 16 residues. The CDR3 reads CASSLDLAGAKNIQYF. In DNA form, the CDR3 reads TGCGCCAGCAGCTTGGACCTAGCGGGAGCCAAAAACATTCAGTACTTC.

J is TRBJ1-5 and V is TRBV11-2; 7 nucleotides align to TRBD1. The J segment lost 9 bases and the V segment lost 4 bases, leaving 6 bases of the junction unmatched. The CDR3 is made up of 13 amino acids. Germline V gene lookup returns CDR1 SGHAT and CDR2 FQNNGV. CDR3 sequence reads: CASSSSRTGPQHF. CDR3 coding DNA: TGTGCCAGCAGCTCGAGCCGGACAGGGCCCCAGCATTTT.

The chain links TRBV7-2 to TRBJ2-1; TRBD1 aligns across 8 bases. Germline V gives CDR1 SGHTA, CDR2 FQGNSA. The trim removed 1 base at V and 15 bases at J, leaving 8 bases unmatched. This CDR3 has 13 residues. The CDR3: CASSLGTGRWWFF. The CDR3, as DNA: TGTGCCAGCAGCTTAGGGACAGGGAGGTGGTGGTTCTTC.

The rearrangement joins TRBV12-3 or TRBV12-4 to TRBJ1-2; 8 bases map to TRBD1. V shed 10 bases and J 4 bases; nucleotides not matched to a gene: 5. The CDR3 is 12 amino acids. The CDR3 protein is CATWDRIYGYTF. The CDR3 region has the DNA TGTGCCACCTGGGACAGGATCTATGGCTACACCTTC.

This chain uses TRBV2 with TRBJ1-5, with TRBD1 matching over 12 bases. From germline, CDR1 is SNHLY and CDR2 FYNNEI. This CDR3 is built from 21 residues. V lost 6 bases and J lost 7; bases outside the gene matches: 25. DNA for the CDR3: TGTGCCAGCAGCCCGCGAGCCAAGAGAAACCGGGACAGGGGGCTGAAGCAGCCCCAGCATTTT. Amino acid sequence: CASSPRAKRNRDRGLKQPQHF.

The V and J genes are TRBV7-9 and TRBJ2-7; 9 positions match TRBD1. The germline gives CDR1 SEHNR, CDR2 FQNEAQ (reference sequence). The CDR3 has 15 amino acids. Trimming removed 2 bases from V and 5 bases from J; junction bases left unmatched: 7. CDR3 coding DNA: TGTGCCAGCAGCTTATCACTAGACAGGGGGAACGAGCAGTACTTC. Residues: CASSLSLDRGNEQYF.

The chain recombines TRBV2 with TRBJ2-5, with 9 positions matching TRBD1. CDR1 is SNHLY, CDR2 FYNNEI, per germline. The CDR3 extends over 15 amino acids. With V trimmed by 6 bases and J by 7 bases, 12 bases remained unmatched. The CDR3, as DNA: TGTGCCAGCAGGAGACCGGGACAGGGTTTAGGGACCCAGTACTTC. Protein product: CASRRPGQGLGTQYF.

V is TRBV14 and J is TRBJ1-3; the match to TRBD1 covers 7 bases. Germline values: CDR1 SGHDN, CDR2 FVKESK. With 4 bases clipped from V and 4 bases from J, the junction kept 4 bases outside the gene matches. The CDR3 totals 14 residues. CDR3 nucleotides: TGTGCCAGCAGCCCGACAGGGACAGGAAACACCATATATTTT. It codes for CASSPTGTGNTIYF.

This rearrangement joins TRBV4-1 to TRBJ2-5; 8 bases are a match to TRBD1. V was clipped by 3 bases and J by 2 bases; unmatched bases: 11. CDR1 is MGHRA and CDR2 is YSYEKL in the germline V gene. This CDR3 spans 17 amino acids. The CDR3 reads CASSHTGARGPQETQYF. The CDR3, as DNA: TGCGCCAGCAGCCACACAGGGGCCAGGGGGCCTCAAGAGACCCAGTACTTC.

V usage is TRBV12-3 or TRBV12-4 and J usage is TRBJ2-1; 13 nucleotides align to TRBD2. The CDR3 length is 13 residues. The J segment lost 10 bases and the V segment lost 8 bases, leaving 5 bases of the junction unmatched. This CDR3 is CASDRTSGGEQFF. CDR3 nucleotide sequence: TGTGCCAGCGACAGGACTAGCGGGGGAGAGCAGTTCTTC.

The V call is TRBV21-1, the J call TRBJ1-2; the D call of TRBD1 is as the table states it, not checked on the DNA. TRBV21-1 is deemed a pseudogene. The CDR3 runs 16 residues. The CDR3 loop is CASSTPGQRSGYGYTF. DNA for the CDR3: TGTGCCAGCAGCACTCCGGGACAGCGTTCTGGATATGGCTACACCTTC.

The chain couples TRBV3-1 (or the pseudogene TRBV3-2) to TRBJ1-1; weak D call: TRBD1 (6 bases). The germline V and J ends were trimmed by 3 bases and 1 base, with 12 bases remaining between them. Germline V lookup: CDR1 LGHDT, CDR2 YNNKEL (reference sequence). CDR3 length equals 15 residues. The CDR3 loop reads CASSHGQWANTEAFF. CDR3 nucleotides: TGTGCCAGCAGCCACGGACAGTGGGCGAACACTGAAGCTTTCTTT.

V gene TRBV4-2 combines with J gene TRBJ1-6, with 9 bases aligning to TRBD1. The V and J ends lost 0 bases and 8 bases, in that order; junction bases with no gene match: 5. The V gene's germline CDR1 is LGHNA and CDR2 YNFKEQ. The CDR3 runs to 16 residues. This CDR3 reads CASSQDWDRDHSPLHF. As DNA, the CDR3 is TGTGCCAGCAGCCAAGACTGGGACAGGGATCATTCACCCCTCCACTTT.

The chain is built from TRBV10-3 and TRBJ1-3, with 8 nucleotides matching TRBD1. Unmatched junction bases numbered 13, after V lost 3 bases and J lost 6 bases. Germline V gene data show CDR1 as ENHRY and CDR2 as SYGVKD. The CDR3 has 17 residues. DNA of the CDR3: TGTGCCATCAGTGACCCACGGACAGGGCTATCGGTAAACACCATATATTTT. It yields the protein CAISDPRTGLSVNTIYF.

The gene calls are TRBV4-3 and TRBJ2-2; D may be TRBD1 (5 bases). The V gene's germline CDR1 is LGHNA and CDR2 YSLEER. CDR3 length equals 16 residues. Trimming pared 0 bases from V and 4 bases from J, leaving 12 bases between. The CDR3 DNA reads TGCGCCAGCAGCCAAGAGCAGGGCAGAACCACCGGGGAGCTGTTTTTT. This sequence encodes CASSQEQGRTTGELFF.

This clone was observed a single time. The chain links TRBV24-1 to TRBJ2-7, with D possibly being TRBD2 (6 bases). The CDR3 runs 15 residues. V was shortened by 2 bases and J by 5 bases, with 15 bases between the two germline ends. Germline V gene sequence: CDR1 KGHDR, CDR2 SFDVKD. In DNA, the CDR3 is TGTGCCACCAGTGATTCCCGGGACTCTACCAACGAGCAGTACTTC. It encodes CATSDSRDSTNEQYF.

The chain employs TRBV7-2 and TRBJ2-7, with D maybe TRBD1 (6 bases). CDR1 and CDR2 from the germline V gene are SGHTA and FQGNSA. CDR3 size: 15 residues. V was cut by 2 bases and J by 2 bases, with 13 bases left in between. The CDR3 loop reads CASSLSRDKAYEQYF. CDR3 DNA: TGTGCCAGCAGCTTATCACGGGACAAAGCCTACGAGCAGTACTTC. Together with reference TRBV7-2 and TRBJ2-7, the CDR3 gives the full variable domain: GAGVSQSPSNKVTEKGKDVELRCDPISGHTALYWYRQSLGQGLEFLIYFQGNSAPDKSGLPSDRFSAERTGGSVSTLTIQRTQQEDSAVYLCASSLSRDKAYEQYFGPGTRLTVT.

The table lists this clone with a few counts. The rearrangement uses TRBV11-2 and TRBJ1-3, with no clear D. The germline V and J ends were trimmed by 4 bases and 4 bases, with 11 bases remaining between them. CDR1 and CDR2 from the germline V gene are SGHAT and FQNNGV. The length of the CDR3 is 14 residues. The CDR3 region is CASSYQVSGNTIYF. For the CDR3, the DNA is TGTGCCAGCAGCTACCAGGTCTCCGGAAACACCATATATTTT.

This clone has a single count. The CDR3 DNA reads as TGTGCCAGCACCCGGGACACAGCAAACTATGGCTACACCTTC. It encodes CASTRDTANYGYTF. The chain links TRBV6-5 to TRBJ1-2, with a weak D call TRBD1 (6 bases). The germline V gene has CDR1 MNHEY and CDR2 SVGAGI. Trimming took off 7 bases at V and 2 bases at J, with 14 bases between the two ends. This CDR3 region has 14 residues.